The 8 T cell receptor beta chains below all came from one sample that was sequenced in a study of cytomegalovirus exposure and HLA in healthy donors. PCR amplification relied on 60 Vbeta primers (plus 13 Jbeta primers). Sequenced by immunoSEQ multiplex PCR; TCRdb stores in-frame clones only, minus some. This table holds 210,000 or so clones, 77% found once. The sample comprised PBMCs. The receptors were sampled from a woman in her sixties in good health and CMV-seropositive.

The chain links TRBV5-8 to TRBJ1-1, with a possible D match to TRBD1 (5 bases). Germline assignment: CDR1 SGHTS and CDR2 YDEGEE. V was pared by 7 bases and J by 3 bases, with 13 bases between. The CDR3 loop spans 13 amino acids. The CDR3 region has the DNA TGTGCCAGCCCATTGGGGGGGTACACTGAAGCTTTCTTT. Protein product: CASPLGGYTEAFF.

The V and J genes are TRBV29-1 and TRBJ2-5, with 11 bases fitting TRBD2. CDR3 length equals 13 residues. V shed 6 bases and J 4 bases; nucleotides not matched to a gene: 4. CDR1 is SQVTM and CDR2 is ANQGSEA in the germline V gene. CDR3 protein: CSVDGTSGETQYF. CDR3 nucleotide sequence: TGCAGCGTCGACGGGACTAGCGGAGAGACCCAGTACTTC.

The chain employs TRBV6-1 and TRBJ1-5, with 11 bases aligning to TRBD1. The CDR3 covers 18 residues. V gave up 5 bases and J gave up 2 bases; unmatched junction bases: 11. CDR1 is MNHNS and CDR2 is SASEGT in the germline V gene. CDR3 sequence: CASSQGDRGIVGNQPQHF. The DNA of the CDR3 is TGTGCCAGCAGTCAAGGGGACAGGGGGATTGTAGGCAATCAGCCCCAGCATTTT.

Points on this clone: An end of the junction does not agree with germline; a read error may underlie this. The CDR3 is CASSLNTGGKNEQVF. CDR3 DNA: TGTGCCAGCAGCTTAAACACAGGGGGTAAGAATGAGCAGGTCTTC. This sequence joins TRBV7-2 and TRBJ2-1, with TRBD1 identical over 8 bases. The germline V gene encodes CDR1 SGHTA and CDR2 FQGNSA. The CDR3 has 15 amino acids.

Only one count was recorded for this clone. The chain combines TRBV30 with TRBJ2-7, with 10 positions matching TRBD2. V trimming: 4 bases; J trimming: 1 base; junction bases outside the gene matches: 1. Germline V gives CDR1 GTSNPN, CDR2 SVGIG (reference sequence). This CDR3 comprises 13 residues. The CDR3, as DNA: TGTGCCTGGACGACTAGCGGGTCCTACGAGCAGTACTTC. As protein: CAWTTSGSYEQYF.

In the case of this clone: This specimen includes other DNA sequences encoding the same CDR3. V is TRBV28 and J is TRBJ1-5; 9 nucleotides align to TRBD1. V shed 5 bases and J 2 bases; nucleotides not matched to a gene: 10. The CDR3 extends over 17 amino acids. The germline CDR1 and CDR2 sequences are MDHEN and SYDVKM. The CDR3 sequence: CASSVPGQGLGNQPQHF. The CDR3 DNA reads TGTGCCAGCAGTGTCCCGGGACAGGGATTAGGCAATCAGCCCCAGCATTTT.

CDR3 region: CASSYSRTVYGYTF. CDR3 DNA: TGTGCCAGCAGTTACTCGAGGACAGTCTATGGCTACACCTTC. The J gene is TRBJ1-2, the V gene TRBV6-6, with D perhaps matching TRBD1 (6 bases). The CDR3 is 14 residues long. V was cut by 0 bases and J by 4 bases, with 9 bases left in between. CDR1 and CDR2 (germline): MNHNY, SVGAGI (reference sequence).

The chain joins TRBV7-2 to TRBJ1-5, with 9 positions matching TRBD1. V lost 1 base, J lost 3 bases, and 10 bases stayed unmatched. Germline lookup yields CDR1 SGHTA and CDR2 FQGNSA. This CDR3 has 18 amino acids. The CDR3 sequence: CASSLVLTGGLHNQPQHF. CDR3 DNA sequence: TGTGCCAGCAGCTTAGTCTTGACAGGGGGGTTACACAATCAGCCCCAGCATTTT.